This TCR beta chain was captured by sequencing in a study of cytomegalovirus exposure and HLA in healthy donors (dated by TCRdb to 2017 to 2019). Regarding the complete study: According to an earlier analysis of 587 of the donors, about 179 million T cells yielded roughly 100 million unique TCR beta sequences and 276 Gb of sequence data. An early release covering 500 to 750 HLA-typed donors comprised about 300 gigabases of sequencing data and around 80 million unique TCR sequences. Of the 398 genotyped donors, about 80% fell in the genetic ancestry cluster associated with self-reported Caucasian donors. The study aimed to test whether signatures of past pathogen exposure could be identified by cataloging public T cell receptors. Using immunosequencing, the study profiled T cell repertoires from some 670 subjects and related those repertoires to cytomegalovirus serostatus. A separate validation cohort of some 130 different subjects was used in addition to the 666-subject first cohort. To predict cytomegalovirus infection status, the study combined high-throughput TCR immunosequencing, statistical association of individual TCRs with disease status, and machine learning. A later analysis re-analyzed previously published TCR beta repertoires from roughly 600 donors and added high-resolution HLA genotyping to study TCR occurrence patterns. The later analysis used no new phenotypic data to find candidate immune exposures, relying instead on TCR beta sequences and their occurrence across donors. To decide whether each TCR beta V gene segment behaved as functional or pseudogenic, an earlier analysis of several hundred of the donors relied on high-throughput TCR beta sequencing. Donor age, sex, ethnicity and CMV serostatus were compiled together with the repertoire data. In a later genetic analysis, genome-wide SNP genotypes for about 55% of the 666 donors were used, and that subset was treated as a discovery cohort. All discovery cohort repertoires had been generated on a single sequencing platform. HLA typing covered class I and class II loci at four-digit resolution. Typing coverage differed by locus: A, B, C, DRB1 and DQB1 were typed in roughly 629-630 donors, DQA1 in about 560, DPA1 in over 600, and DPB1 in just under 490. Roughly five DR-DQ haplotypes were handled as single units for association and clustering, since linkage in the cohort was strong. Across some 400 genotyped donors of the cohort, an average of about 240,000 unique TCR beta nucleotide sequences per donor were sequenced, and 15% to 20% of those sequences were non-productive.

As concerns this clone: Its antigen is not yet known. Nothing much larger sits one base from this clone, and base qualities are not available.

The CDR3 measures 15 amino acids from cysteine to phenylalanine. CDR3 DNA is the only sequence kept; it has 45 bases, read in frame from the first base. Trimming removed 0 bases from V and 2 bases from J, leaving 11 bases between the germline ends. CDR1 and CDR2 were assigned from the germline V gene (reference sequence) as GTSNPN and SVGIG. What the authors observed across the whole study: The 87-base-pair reads could not distinguish some IMGT-functional V segments, including TRBV6-2 and TRBV6-3, so those segments were excluded. Specific HLA alleles were associated with 18,000 or so TCR beta sequences at a false discovery rate of 0.05 in a later analysis. The sequencing pipeline was judged likely to have produced a cluster of highly shared sequence variants as a technical artifact. Compared with equally common non-associated chains, HLA-associated TCR beta chains in a later analysis were more clonally expanded and had lower generation probabilities. Broadly in line with IMGT annotations, most TCR beta V segments showed up in productive rearrangements about 87% or about 30% of the time in an earlier analysis of 587 of the donors. Linkage disequilibrium might explain the correlated functional status among segregating V segments, but an unknown experimental factor could not be excluded. Immune exposure information for the cohort was limited to CMV serostatus. In the study, about 150 TCR beta chains were listed as associated with cytomegalovirus. Because HLA typing was missing for some donors at each locus, association tests included only the typed subset. According to the authors, the approach could potentially be generalized to other disease states and immunological phenotypes. According to a later genetic analysis, donors in an Asian-associated ancestry cluster had fewer N-insertions in productive TCRs than the roughly 670-donor mean. A further reported finding was that TCR beta sequences accurately predicted the HLA-A and HLA-B alleles for most subjects in the first cohort. Assigning TCR associations to individual alleles was difficult when HLA alleles, especially DR and DQ, strongly co-occurred. Presence/absence analyses assumed roughly uniform sequencing depth across donors, an assumption that may not hold. According to a later analysis, parvovirus B19, influenza, CMV and Epstein-Barr virus appeared linked to several top co-occurrence clusters. Because counts were too low, seventeen rarely observed V segments, including chromosome 9 orphons, were excluded from the earlier analysis of 587 of the donors. Across donors, most TCR sequences were observed very rarely, whereas some public TCRs were present in many individuals. The cohort was sequenced for TCR beta chains only, and without alpha or paired-chain data the features that could be detected were limited. According to a later analysis, most CMV-associated TCR beta chains appeared to be HLA-restricted, and the HLA associations seemed to be driven largely by CMV exposure. In vitro tests confirmed that three of the cytomegalovirus-associated TCR beta chains recognize cytomegalovirus antigens. A later analysis found that TCR association rates varied across HLA loci, with DRB1 alleles showing the most associated TCRs and HLA-C alleles the fewest. In both the original and validation cohorts, the classifier was reported to diagnose cytomegalovirus status with high specificity and sensitivity. A later genetic analysis associated a missense DCLRE1C variant with V-gene and J-gene trimming of TCR beta chains, and an independent cohort replicated the association.

The cohort comprised around 700 healthy bone marrow donors. Cohort members were all nominally healthy when sampled, although unrecorded immune exposures were likely present. The donor tested CMV seronegative, placing the donor among the 350 to 400 seronegative members of the cohort. A peripheral blood sample was collected from each donor, and TCR beta sequencing was performed on peripheral blood mononuclear cells. Genomic DNA extraction from the blood cell samples was performed with the Qiagen DNeasy Blood Extraction Kit. Library prep was done by the immunoSEQ multiplex PCR assay. For the multiplex PCR, a mixture combining 60 forward primers for TCR Vbeta segments and 13 reverse primers for TCR Jbeta segments was used. The CDR3 region of rearranged TCR beta genes was amplified from genomic DNA with a multiplex PCR assay. The amplified TCR beta libraries were sequenced on the Illumina HiSeq System as 87-base-pair reads. The original pipeline was this. Across the 700 or so repertoires, a later analysis counted approximately 83 million unique TCR beta chains, some 11 million of which were shared by at least two donors. A nearest-neighbor algorithm error-corrected the raw reads and collapsed the reads into unique sequences, merging closely related sequences to remove PCR and sequencing errors. CDR3 sequences were aligned to IMGT reference sequences to assign V, D and J gene segments. Each retained sequence needed at least a six-nucleotide match to both a V gene segment and a J gene segment. Rearrangements were called productive when the CDR3 lacked stop codons and stayed in frame with V and J; all others were non-productive. Following IMGT convention, CDR3 was defined as the stretch from the second conserved V-encoded cysteine up to the conserved J-encoded phenylalanine. The earlier analysis of about 640 of the donors excluded any sequence lacking an unambiguous match to a single V gene segment. An earlier analysis of approximately 590 of the donors classified V segments as functional when productive rearrangements were above 56.7% and as segregating when the standard deviation between donors was above 5%. A statistical classification framework was developed to diagnose cytomegalovirus status using the catalog of TCR beta chain sequences. A later analysis assigned V and J genes by comparing TCR nucleotide sequences with IMGT/GENE-DB human TR gene sequences. In a later analysis, CDR3 sequences and most-parsimonious VDJ recombination scenarios were assigned using the TCRdist pipeline. A later analysis defined each TCR beta chain by its CDR3 amino acid sequence plus V-gene family, and excluded reads lacking a unique V-gene family. As a way to deal with suspected cross-contamination and a sequencing artifact, a later analysis dropped under 600 nucleotide sequences that were highly shared and had low generation probability. In a later analysis, a clonal expansion index was calculated for each public chain from normalized within-repertoire ranks of inferred template counts. In a later analysis, generation probabilities were computed using a VDJ recombination model fitted to out-of-frame rearrangements, and the results were checked against IGoR. A later analysis scored TCR-TCR, TCR-HLA and TCR-CMV co-occurrence with hypergeometric tests, applying a repertoire-size bias correction to TCR pairs. False discovery rates were estimated in a later analysis by permuting HLA or CMV assignments 20 times. In a later analysis, co-occurring TCRs were grouped with DBSCAN, and TCRdist sequence similarity was added when clustering was performed within HLA-allele-positive subsets. Co-occurrence clustering excluded repertoires with fewer than 30,000 or more than 120,000 public chains, plus five with anomalous nucleotide sharing. TCRdb's version of the immuneACCESS table is confined to in-frame rearrangements and falls short of the full clone set. An unresolved V gene accounts for under half of the shortfall where checked; the remainder is of unknown origin. V and J calls and clone size come straight from that table; D and trimming were deduced from the DNA. The sample table lists fewer than 250,000 clones, approximately 79% of them with a count of one. The leading ten clones occupy approximately 1.8% of the sample.

Recombination linked TRBV30 to TRBJ2-4; the D segment could be TRBD2, given 5 matching bases. The sample comprised PBMCs. The TCR was taken from a male donor in good health and CMV-seronegative. The DNA sequence is TGTGCCTGGAGTGTACTAGGGAACACCAAAAACATTCAGTACTTC. It translates to CAWSVLGNTKNIQYF.